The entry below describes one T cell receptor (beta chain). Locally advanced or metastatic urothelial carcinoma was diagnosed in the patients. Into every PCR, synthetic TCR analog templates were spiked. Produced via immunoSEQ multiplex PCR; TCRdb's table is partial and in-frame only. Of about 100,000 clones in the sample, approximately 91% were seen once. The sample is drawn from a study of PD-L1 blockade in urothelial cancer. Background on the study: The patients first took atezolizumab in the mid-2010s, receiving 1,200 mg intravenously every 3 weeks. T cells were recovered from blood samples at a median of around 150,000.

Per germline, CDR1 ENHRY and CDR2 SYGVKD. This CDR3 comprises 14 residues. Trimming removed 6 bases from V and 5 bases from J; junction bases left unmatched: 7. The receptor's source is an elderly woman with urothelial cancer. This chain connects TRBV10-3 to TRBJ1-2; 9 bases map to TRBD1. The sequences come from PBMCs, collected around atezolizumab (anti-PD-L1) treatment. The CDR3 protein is CAIRDTGGGYGYTF. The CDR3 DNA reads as TGTGCCATCAGAGACACAGGGGGCGGGTATGGCTACACCTTC.